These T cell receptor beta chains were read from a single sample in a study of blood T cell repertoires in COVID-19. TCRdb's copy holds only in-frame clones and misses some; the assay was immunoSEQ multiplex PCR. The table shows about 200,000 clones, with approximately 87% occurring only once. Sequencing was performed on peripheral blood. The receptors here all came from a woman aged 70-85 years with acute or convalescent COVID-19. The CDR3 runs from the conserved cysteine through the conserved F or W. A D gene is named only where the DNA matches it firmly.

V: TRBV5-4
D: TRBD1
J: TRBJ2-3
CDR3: CASRPTGGTDTQYF

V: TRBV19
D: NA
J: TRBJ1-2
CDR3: CASSITGRRLDGYTF

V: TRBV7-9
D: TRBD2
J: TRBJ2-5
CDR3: CASSFTASGSGETQYF

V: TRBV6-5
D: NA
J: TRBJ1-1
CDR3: CASRTITGLNTEAFF

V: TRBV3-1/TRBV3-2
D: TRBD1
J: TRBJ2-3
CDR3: CASSRTGAQDTQYF

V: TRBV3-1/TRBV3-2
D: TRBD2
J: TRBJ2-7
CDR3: CASRGTISYEQYF

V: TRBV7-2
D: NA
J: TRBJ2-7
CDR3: CASSLLSPQGRDEQYF

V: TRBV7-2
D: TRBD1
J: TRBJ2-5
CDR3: CASSLRGPPTQETQYF

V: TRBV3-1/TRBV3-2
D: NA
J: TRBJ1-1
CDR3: CASRSLNTEAFF

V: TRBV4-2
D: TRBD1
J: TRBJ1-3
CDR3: CASSQVRDRVNGNTIYF

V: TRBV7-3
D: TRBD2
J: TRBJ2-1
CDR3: CASSPHPAGVGEQFF

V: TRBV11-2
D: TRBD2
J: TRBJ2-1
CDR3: CASSLGLAGEIANNEQFF

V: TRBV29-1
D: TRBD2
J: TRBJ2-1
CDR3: CSVGTSHEQFF

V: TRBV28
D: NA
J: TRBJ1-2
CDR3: CASSPGGARKGYTF

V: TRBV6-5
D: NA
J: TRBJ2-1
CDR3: CASSYGGSYNEQFF

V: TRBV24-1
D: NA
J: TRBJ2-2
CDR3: CATRTSERTGELFF

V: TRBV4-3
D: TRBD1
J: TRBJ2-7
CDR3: CASSHDRGEQYF

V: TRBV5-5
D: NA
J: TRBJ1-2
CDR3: CASSGSNYGYTF

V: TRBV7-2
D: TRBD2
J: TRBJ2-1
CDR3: CASSSSGVNYNEQFF

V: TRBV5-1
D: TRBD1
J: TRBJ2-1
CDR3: CASSEQGQGFNEQFF

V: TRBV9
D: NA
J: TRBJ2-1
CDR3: CASSVAPQGYNEQFF

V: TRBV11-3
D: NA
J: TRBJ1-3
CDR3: CASSLGARRNTIYF

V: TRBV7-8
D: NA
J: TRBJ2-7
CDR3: CASSLVGGYEQYF

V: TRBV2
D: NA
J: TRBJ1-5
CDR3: CASSGAGAVGVNQPQHF

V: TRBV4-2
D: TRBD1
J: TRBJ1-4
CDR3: CASSQSSGQGGNEKLFF

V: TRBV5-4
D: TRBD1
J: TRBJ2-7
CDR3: CASSFDRGYEQYF

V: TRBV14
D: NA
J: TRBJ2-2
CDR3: CASSPGGMDTGELFF

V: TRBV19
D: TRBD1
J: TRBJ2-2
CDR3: CASTRQGNTGELFF

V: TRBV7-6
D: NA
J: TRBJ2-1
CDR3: CASSSRDGSSYNEQFF

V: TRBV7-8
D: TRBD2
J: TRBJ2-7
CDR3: CASRETSGSSYEQYF

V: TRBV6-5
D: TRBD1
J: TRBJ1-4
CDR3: CASRQGQEDEKLFF

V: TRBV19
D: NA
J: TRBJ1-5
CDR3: CASRTAGAANQPQHF

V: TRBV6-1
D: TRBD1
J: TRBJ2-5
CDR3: CASSEVWQGEETQYF

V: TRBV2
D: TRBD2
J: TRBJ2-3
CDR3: CASKVIQRGSTDTQYF

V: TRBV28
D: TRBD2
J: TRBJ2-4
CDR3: CASSLYSRGIAKNIQYF

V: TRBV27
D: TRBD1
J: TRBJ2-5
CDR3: CASSSVRTGVGFQETQYF

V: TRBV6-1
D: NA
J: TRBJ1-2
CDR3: CASSESGRIDGYTF

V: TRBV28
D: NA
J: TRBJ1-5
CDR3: CASSSTVNHQPQHF

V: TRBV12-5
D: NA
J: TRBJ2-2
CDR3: CASGLVEGAGELFF

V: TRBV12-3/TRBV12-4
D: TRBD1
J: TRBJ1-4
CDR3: CASKIQGEEKLFF

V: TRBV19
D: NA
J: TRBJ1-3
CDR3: CASGFRGGNTIYF

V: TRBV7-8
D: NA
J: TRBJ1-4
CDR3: CASSSHRVTNEKLFF

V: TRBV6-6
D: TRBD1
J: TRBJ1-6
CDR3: CASRGTGNSPLHF

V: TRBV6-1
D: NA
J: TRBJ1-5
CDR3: CASSEAGGNQPQHF

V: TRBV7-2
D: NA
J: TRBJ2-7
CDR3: CASSLGTDPVEVQYF

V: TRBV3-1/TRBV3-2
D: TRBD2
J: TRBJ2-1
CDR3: CASSQEPSGATEQFF

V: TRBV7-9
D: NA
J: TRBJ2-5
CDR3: CASSLRNQETQYF

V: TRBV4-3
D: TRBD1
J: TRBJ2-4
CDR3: CASSRGTGVQNIQYF

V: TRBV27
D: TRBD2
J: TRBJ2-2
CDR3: CARGSGGIMNTGELFF

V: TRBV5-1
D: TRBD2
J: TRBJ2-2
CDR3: CASFGTSGRNTGELFF

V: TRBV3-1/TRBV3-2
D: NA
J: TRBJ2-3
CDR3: CASSVKRGASRVNLSDTQYF

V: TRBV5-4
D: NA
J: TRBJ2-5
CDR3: CASTEQGVGETQYF